A selection of T cell receptor beta chains follows, all from one sample in a study of T cells in Graves' hyperthyroidism and ophthalmopathy. MiXCR, run by TCRdb on the multiplex PCR reads, gives a single entry per CDR3 protein. The sample yields 500,000 to 750,000 distinct CDR3 sequences, approximately 15% seen once. Sequences were obtained from blood. The receptors were sampled from a woman under 30 with Graves' ophthalmopathy. CDR3s include the opening cysteine and the closing phenylalanine or tryptophan. D genes are given only for firm matches. Clone size is given for some rows only: seen once, a few or many times, or a class if the clone is expanded.

J gene: TRBJ1-3
D gene: TRBD1
V gene: TRBV7-9
clone size: few
CDR3 DNA: TGTGCCAGCAGCTTCACAGGGGGCGGAAACACCATATATTTT
CDR3 protein: CASSFTGGGNTIYF

J gene: TRBJ2-1
D gene: TRBD2
V gene: TRBV7-3
clone size: many
CDR3 DNA: TGTGCCAGCAGCTTAACGACTAGCATCACAAACAATGAGCAGTTCTTC
CDR3 protein: CASSLTTSITNNEQFF

J gene: TRBJ2-5
D gene: NA
V gene: TRBV5-1
clone size: many
CDR3 DNA: TGCGCCAGCAGCTTGGACAGGGGAGCGGGAGAGACCCAGTACTTC
CDR3 protein: CASSLDRGAGETQYF

J gene: TRBJ2-1
D gene: TRBD2
V gene: TRBV6-1
clone size: few
CDR3 DNA: TGTGCCAGCAGATTACTAGCGGGAGATGAAAATGAGCAGTTCTTC
CDR3 protein: CASRLLAGDENEQFF

J gene: TRBJ1-3
D gene: TRBD1
V gene: TRBV28
clone size: many
CDR3 DNA: TGTGCCAGCAGCCTTTTCTCGGTGGACAGGGGGGATCCTCCTGGAAACACCATATATTTT
CDR3 protein: CASSLFSVDRGDPPGNTIYF

J gene: TRBJ1-2
D gene: TRBD1
V gene: TRBV7-9
clone size: NA
CDR3 DNA: TGCGCCAGCAGCCAAACGTTGAGGGGGCGGGAAAACTATGGCTACACCTTC
CDR3 protein: CASSQTLRGRENYGYTF

J gene: TRBJ2-1
D gene: TRBD1
V gene: TRBV5-5
clone size: NA
CDR3 DNA: TGTGCCAGCAGCCGCGGGACAGGTACCGGCGTTAATTACAATGAGCAGTTCTTC
CDR3 protein: CASSRGTGTGVNYNEQFF

J gene: TRBJ1-5
D gene: TRBD1
V gene: TRBV12-3/TRBV12-4
clone size: many
CDR3 DNA: TGTGCCAGCAGAGATAACAGGGGCCCGCCCCAGCATTTT
CDR3 protein: CASRDNRGPPQHF

J gene: TRBJ2-5
D gene: TRBD1
V gene: TRBV7-9
clone size: many
CDR3 DNA: TGTGCCAGCAGCTCTCCGGGACAGTCAATCGTGGGGCAAGAGACCCAGTACTTC
CDR3 protein: CASSSPGQSIVGQETQYF

J gene: TRBJ2-4
D gene: TRBD1
V gene: TRBV11-3
clone size: many
CDR3 DNA: TGTGCCAGCAGCACCGGGACAGGGAGGAACATTCAGTACTTC
CDR3 protein: CASSTGTGRNIQYF

J gene: TRBJ2-5
D gene: NA
V gene: TRBV18
clone size: NA
CDR3 DNA: TGTGCCAGCTCACCACGATCCGGGGGCCAAGAGACCCAGTACTTC
CDR3 protein: CASSPRSGGQETQYF

J gene: TRBJ1-5
D gene: TRBD1
V gene: TRBV6-1
clone size: NA
CDR3 DNA: TGTGCCAGCAGAGACCGGGCAGGGGGCGCCGGTCAGCCCCAGCATTTT
CDR3 protein: CASRDRAGGAGQPQHF

J gene: TRBJ2-1
D gene: TRBD2
V gene: TRBV29-1
clone size: NA
CDR3 DNA: TGCAGCGTTGTCGGCCATCCGGGACTAGCGGAGTACAATGAGCAGTTCTTC
CDR3 protein: CSVVGHPGLAEYNEQFF

J gene: TRBJ2-5
D gene: TRBD2
V gene: TRBV20-1
clone size: many
CDR3 DNA: TGCAGTGCTAGAATGGCGGGAGCGGCAGAGACCCAGTACTTC
CDR3 protein: CSARMAGAAETQYF

J gene: TRBJ2-7
D gene: TRBD2
V gene: TRBV19
clone size: few
CDR3 DNA: TGTGCCAGTAGTAATAACGCTCTGTCGACTAGCGGGACATCCGAGCAGTACTTC
CDR3 protein: CASSNNALSTSGTSEQYF

J gene: TRBJ2-7
D gene: NA
V gene: TRBV28
clone size: many
CDR3 DNA: TGTGCCAGCAGTTTAAGGGTCTCTAACTCCTACGAGCAGTACTTC
CDR3 protein: CASSLRVSNSYEQYF

J gene: TRBJ1-1
D gene: TRBD1
V gene: TRBV7-9
clone size: many
CDR3 DNA: TGTGCCAGCAGCTTGCCGACAGGGCCCAGGGACACTGAAGCTTTCTTT
CDR3 protein: CASSLPTGPRDTEAFF

J gene: TRBJ2-5
D gene: TRBD2
V gene: TRBV7-8
clone size: few
CDR3 DNA: TGTGCCAGCAGCTTAGCGCGATGGCGGGAGATGAGAGAGACCCAGTACTTC
CDR3 protein: CASSLARWREMRETQYF

J gene: TRBJ2-1
D gene: NA
V gene: TRBV4-2
clone size: NA
CDR3 DNA: TGTGCCAGCAGCCCCGACCGAGGGGGCGGGGGACACAATGAGCAGTTCTTC
CDR3 protein: CASSPDRGGGGHNEQFF

J gene: TRBJ1-4
D gene: TRBD1
V gene: TRBV24-1
clone size: few
CDR3 DNA: TGTGCCACCAGTGCAGGAGGACAGGGGGGTGAAAAACTGTTTTTT
CDR3 protein: CATSAGGQGGEKLFF

J gene: TRBJ1-1
D gene: NA
V gene: TRBV7-8
clone size: many
CDR3 DNA: TGTGCCAGCAGCTTAGAGTGGGGCAGACTGAACACTGAAGCTTTCTTT
CDR3 protein: CASSLEWGRLNTEAFF

J gene: TRBJ1-3
D gene: NA
V gene: TRBV19
clone size: few
CDR3 DNA: TGTGCCAGTAATGGGCGCTCTGGAAACACCATATATTTT
CDR3 protein: CASNGRSGNTIYF

J gene: TRBJ2-3
D gene: TRBD2
V gene: TRBV15
clone size: many
CDR3 DNA: TGTGCCACCAGCCGGGGGACTAGCGGGTTTGGAGATACGCAGTATTTT
CDR3 protein: CATSRGTSGFGDTQYF

J gene: TRBJ2-3
D gene: NA
V gene: TRBV7-8
clone size: many
CDR3 DNA: TGTGCCAGCAGCCGAAAGACAGCCTACACAGATACGCAGTATTTT
CDR3 protein: CASSRKTAYTDTQYF

J gene: TRBJ2-5
D gene: NA
V gene: TRBV9
clone size: NA
CDR3 DNA: TGTGCCAGCAGCGTAGGTGTGCAGCAAGAGACCCAGTACTTC
CDR3 protein: CASSVGVQQETQYF

J gene: TRBJ1-1
D gene: NA
V gene: TRBV12-3/TRBV12-4
clone size: many
CDR3 DNA: TGTGCCAGTCAGGGCTTAAACACTGAAGCTTTCTTT
CDR3 protein: CASQGLNTEAFF

J gene: TRBJ2-1
D gene: TRBD1
V gene: TRBV19
clone size: few
CDR3 DNA: TGTGCCAGTAGTCGACCGGGACAGGGGGCGATCGATGAGCAGTTCTTC
CDR3 protein: CASSRPGQGAIDEQFF

J gene: TRBJ2-4
D gene: NA
V gene: TRBV14
clone size: few
CDR3 DNA: TGTGCCAGCAGCCAAGGTGACAGCCCGATAGCCAAAAACATTCAGTACTTC
CDR3 protein: CASSQGDSPIAKNIQYF

J gene: TRBJ2-1
D gene: TRBD2
V gene: TRBV5-5
clone size: NA
CDR3 DNA: TGTGCCAGCAGCTTGGTGTCTAGCGGGAGTCCCTCCTACAATGAGCAGTTCTTC
CDR3 protein: CASSLVSSGSPSYNEQFF